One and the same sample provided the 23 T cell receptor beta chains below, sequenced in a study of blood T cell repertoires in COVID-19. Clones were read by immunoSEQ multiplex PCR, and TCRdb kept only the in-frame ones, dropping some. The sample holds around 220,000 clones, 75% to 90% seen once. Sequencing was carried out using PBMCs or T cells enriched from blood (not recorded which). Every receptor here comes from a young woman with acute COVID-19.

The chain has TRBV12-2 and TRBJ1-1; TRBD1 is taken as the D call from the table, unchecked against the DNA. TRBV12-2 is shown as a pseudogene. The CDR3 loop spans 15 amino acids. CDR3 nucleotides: TGTGCAAGTCGCTTAGGAGCAGGGATGAACACTGAAGCTTTCTTT. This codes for CASRLGAGMNTEAFF.

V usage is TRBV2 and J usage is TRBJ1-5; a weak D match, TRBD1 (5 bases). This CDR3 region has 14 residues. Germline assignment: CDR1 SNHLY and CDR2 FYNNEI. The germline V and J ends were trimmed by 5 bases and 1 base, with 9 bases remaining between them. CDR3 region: CASSTRQSNQPQHF. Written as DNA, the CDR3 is TGTGCCAGCAGTACAAGACAGAGCAATCAGCCCCAGCATTTT.

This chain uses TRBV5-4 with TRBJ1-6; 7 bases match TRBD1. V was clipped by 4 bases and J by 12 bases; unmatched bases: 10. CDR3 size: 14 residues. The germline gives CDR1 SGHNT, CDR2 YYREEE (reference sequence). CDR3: CASSIPGQLIPLHF. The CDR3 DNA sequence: TGTGCCAGCAGCATCCCGGGACAGCTGATACCCCTCCACTTT.

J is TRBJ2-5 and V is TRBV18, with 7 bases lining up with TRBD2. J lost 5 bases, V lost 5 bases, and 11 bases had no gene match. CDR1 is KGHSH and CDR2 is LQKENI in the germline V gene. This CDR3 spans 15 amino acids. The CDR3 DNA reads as TGTGCCAGCTCAAGTAAGCGGGATAGGTTGGAGACCCAGTACTTC. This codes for CASSSKRDRLETQYF.

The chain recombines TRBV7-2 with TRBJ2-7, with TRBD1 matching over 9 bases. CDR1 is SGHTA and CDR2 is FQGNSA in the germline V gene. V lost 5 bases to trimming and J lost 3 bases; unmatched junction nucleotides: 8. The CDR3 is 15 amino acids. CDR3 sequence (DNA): TGTGCCAGCAGCGTGGGGACAGGGTACCTCTACGAGCAGTACTTC. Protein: CASSVGTGYLYEQYF.

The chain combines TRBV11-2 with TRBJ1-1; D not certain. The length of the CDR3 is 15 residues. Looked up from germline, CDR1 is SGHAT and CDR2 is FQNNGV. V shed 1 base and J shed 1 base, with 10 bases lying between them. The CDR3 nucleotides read TGTGCCAGCAGCTTAGTCCCGGGGAGGAACACTGAAGCTTTCTTT. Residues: CASSLVPGRNTEAFF.

The chain's CDR3 is CASSSDRVDGYTF. CDR3 coding DNA: TGTGCCAGCAGCTCGGACAGGGTGGACGGCTACACCTTC. This rearrangement joins TRBV7-2 to TRBJ1-2, with 8 bases fitting TRBD1. The ends lost 4 bases at V and 8 bases at J; junction bases unmatched: 6. CDR3 length: 13 amino acids. The germline V gene has CDR1 SGHTA and CDR2 FQGNSA.

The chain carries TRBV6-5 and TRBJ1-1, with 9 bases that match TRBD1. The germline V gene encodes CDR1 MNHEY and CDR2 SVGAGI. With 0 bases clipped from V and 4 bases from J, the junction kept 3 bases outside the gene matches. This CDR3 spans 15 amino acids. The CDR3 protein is CASSYSGQGSTEAFF. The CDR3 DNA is TGTGCCAGCAGTTACTCTGGACAGGGGAGCACTGAAGCTTTCTTT.

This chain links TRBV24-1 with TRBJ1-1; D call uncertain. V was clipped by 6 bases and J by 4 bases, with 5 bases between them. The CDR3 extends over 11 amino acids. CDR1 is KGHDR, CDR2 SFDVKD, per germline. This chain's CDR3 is CATSSGTEAFF. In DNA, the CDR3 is TGTGCCACCAGTTCCGGCACTGAAGCTTTCTTT.

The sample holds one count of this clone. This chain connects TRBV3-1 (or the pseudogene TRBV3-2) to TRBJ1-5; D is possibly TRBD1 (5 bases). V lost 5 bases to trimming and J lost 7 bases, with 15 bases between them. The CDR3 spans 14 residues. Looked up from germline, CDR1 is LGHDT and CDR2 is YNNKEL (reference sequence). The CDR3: CASSAEQGWQPQHF. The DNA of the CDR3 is TGTGCCAGCAGCGCAGAGCAGGGCTGGCAGCCCCAGCATTTT.

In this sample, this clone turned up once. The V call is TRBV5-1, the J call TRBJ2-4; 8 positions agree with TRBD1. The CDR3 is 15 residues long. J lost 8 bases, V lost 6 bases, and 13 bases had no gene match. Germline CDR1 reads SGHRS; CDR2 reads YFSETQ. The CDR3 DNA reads TGCGCCAGCACCCTGGCGGGACAGGTGGGGGACATTCAGTACTTC. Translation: CASTLAGQVGDIQYF.

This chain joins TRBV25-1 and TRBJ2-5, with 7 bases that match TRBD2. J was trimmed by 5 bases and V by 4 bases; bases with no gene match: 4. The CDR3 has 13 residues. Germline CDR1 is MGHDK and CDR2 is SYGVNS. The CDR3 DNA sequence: TGTGCCAGCAGTGGTCCCGGGAGGGAGACCCAGTACTTC. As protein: CASSGPGRETQYF.

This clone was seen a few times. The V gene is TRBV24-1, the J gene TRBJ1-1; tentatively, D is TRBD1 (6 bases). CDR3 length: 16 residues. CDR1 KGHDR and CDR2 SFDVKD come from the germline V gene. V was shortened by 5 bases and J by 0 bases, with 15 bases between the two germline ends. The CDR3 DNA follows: TGTGCCACCAGTGGTAACCCGACAGGTCTGAACACTGAAGCTTTCTTT. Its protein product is CATSGNPTGLNTEAFF.

The CDR3 coding sequence is TGTGCCAGCAGTGAAGCGTTTAGGACAGGGACCCCTGACTATGGCTACACCTTC. It encodes CASSEAFRTGTPDYGYTF. The J gene is TRBJ1-2, the V gene TRBV6-1; 8 bases are shared with TRBD1. This CDR3 is 18 amino acids long. Germline trimming cut 0 bases from V and 3 bases from J; bases unmatched to any gene: 12. Looked up from germline, CDR1 is MNHNS and CDR2 is SASEGT.

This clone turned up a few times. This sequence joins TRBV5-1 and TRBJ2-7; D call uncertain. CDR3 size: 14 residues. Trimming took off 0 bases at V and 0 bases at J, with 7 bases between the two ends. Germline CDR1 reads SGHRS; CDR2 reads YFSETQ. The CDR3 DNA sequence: TGCGCCAGCAGCTTGGCGGCTAGCTCCTACGAGCAGTACTTC. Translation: CASSLAASSYEQYF.

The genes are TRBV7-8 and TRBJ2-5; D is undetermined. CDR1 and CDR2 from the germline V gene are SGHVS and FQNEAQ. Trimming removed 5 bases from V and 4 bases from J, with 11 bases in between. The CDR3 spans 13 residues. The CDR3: CASSHPGGETQYF. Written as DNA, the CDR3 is TGTGCCAGCAGCCACCCAGGTGGAGAGACCCAGTACTTC.

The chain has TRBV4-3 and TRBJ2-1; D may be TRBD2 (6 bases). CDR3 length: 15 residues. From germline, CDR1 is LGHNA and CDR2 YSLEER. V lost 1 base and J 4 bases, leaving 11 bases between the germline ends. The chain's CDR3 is CASSQVGGDYNEQFF. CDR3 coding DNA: TGCGCCAGCAGCCAAGTTGGCGGGGATTACAATGAGCAGTTCTTC.

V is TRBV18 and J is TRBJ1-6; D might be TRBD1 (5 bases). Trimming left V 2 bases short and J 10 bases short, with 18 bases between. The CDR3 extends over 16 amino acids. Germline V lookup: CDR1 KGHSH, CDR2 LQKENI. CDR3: CASSPDGAGGDSPLHF. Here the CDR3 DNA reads TGTGCCAGCTCACCAGACGGGGCTGGGGGGGACTCACCCCTCCACTTT. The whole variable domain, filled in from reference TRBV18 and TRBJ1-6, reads NAGVMQNPRHLVRRRGQEARLRCSPMKGHSHVYWYRQLPEEGLKFMVYLQKENIIDESGMPKERFSAEFPKEGPSILRIQQVVRGDSAAYFCASSPDGAGGDSPLHFGNGTRLTVT.

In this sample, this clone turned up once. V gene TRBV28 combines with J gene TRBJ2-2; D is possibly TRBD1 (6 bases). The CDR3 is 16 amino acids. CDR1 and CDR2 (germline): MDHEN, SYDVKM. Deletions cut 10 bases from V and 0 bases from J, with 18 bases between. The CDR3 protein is CATKITGSPNTGELFF. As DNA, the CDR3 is TGTGCCACTAAGATCACAGGGTCTCCGAACACCGGGGAGCTGTTTTTT.

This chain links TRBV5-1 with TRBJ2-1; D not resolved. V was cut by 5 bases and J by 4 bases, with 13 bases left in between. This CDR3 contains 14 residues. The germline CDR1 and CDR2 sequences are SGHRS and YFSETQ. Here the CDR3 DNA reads TGCGCCAGCAGTGTCACTAACCAATACAATGAGCAGTTCTTC. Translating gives CASSVTNQYNEQFF. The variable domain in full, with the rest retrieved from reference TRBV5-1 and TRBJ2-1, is KAGVTQTPRYLIKTRGQQVTLSCSPISGHRSVSWYQQTPGQGLQFLFEYFSETQRNKGNFPGRFSGRQFSNSRSEMNVSTLELGDSALYLCASSVTNQYNEQFFGPGTRLTVL.

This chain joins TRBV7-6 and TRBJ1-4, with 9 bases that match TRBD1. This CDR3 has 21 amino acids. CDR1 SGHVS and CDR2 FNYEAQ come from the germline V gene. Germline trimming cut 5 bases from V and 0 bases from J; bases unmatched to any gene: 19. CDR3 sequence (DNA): TGTGCCAGCAGCCCTCGCCCCGGGACAGGGTTCCGGGGAGCAACTAATGAAAAACTGTTTTTT. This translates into CASSPRPGTGFRGATNEKLFF.

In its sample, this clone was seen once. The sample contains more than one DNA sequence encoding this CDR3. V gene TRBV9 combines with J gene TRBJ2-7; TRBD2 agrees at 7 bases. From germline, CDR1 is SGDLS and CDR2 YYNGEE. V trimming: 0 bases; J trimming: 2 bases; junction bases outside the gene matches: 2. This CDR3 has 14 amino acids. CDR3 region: CASSVAGGTYEQYF. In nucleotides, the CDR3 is TGTGCCAGCAGCGTAGCGGGGGGTACCTACGAGCAGTACTTC.

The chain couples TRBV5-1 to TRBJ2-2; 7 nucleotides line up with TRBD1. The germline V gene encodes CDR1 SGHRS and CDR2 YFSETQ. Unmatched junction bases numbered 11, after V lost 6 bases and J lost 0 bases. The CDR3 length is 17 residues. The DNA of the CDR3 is TGCGCCAGCAAGGTCGCAGGGGGAGCCGCGAACACCGGGGAGCTGTTTTTT. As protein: CASKVAGGAANTGELFF.